The TCR beta chain described here comes from a study of T cell repertoires in cytomegalovirus infection. About the research overall: Recently identified HLA-C-restricted CMV epitopes and well-studied HLA-B-restricted CMV epitopes were used by the study. Evidence of both CMV infection and a matching HLA type came from public TCR beta signatures. Study results and limitations: Individuals carrying CMV plus the relevant HLA were identified by cumulative frequency of public TCR beta families. Across the ex vivo response, the dominant clonotypes were HLA-C-restricted CMV-specific TCR beta clonotypes.

This CDR3 region has 15 residues. Trimming removed 6 bases from V and 5 bases from J; junction bases left unmatched: 12. TCRdb used MiXCR to reprocess the reads, holding one entry per CDR3 protein. Of roughly 500,000 distinct CDR3 sequences in the sample, under 45% were seen once. This clonotype occurred a few times. The target antigen is unknown. This TCR came from a human donor in good health (CMV status not recorded). Some clones in this sample may be carry-over from other donors' samples. The V gene is TRBV12-3 or TRBV12-4, the J gene TRBJ1-2; TRBD1 matches at 7 bases. The starting material was cultured PBMCs, obtained from culture after CMV antigen stimulation. This CDR3 is CASSRLGAGGYGYTF. The DNA of the CDR3 is TGTGCCAGCAGCCGACTCGGGGCAGGGGGATATGGCTACACCTTC.